This TCR beta chain was found in a study of CD8 T cells in Susac syndrome. Overall study findings and caveats: In total CD8+ repertoires, sixteen Susac-specific public clones were found, and CD8+ TEMRA repertoires had roughly five.

RNA amounts of 0.5 to 1 ug underwent reverse transcription with random hexamers. From the immunoSEQ multiplex PCR reads, TCRdb called clonotypes with MiXCR, one entry per CDR3 protein. Counted here are 100,000 to 110,000 distinct CDR3 sequences, approximately 95% occurring once; the ten biggest clones make up 0.3%. Concerning this clonotype itself: What it binds is unknown.

V shed 4 bases and J 2 bases; nucleotides not matched to a gene: 3. The CDR3 consists of 13 residues. Germline-derived CDR1 and CDR2 are SGHNT and YYREEE (reference sequence). CD8+ and CD4+ T cells were negatively isolated; TEMRA cells were FACS-enriched. This chain uses TRBV5-4 with TRBJ2-7; TRBD2 agrees at 7 bases. The sequence was collected from a human donor with Susac syndrome. Sequencing used CD8+ T cells from PBMCs. The CDR3 DNA sequence: TGTGCCAGCAGCGGCCGGGGGGCCTACGAGCAGTACTTC. Translation: CASSGRGAYEQYF. Based on the CDR3 plus reference TRBV5-4 and TRBJ2-7, the full variable domain is ETGVTQSPTHLIKTRGQQVTLRCSSQSGHNTVSWYQQALGQGPQFIFQYYREEENGRGNFPPRFSGLQFPNYSSELNVNALELDDSALYLCASSGRGAYEQYFGPGTRLTVT.